Following are 20 T cell receptor beta chains from one sample sequenced in a study of beta chain features in type 1 diabetes. The study reverse transcribed the entire isolated RNA, so it sequenced expressed TCRB transcripts. Sequencing was performed with immunoSEQ multiplex PCR; in TCRdb, only in-frame clones are kept and a portion is missing. This sample carries a few hundred thousand clones, roughly 16% of them seen once, and the ten largest clones take approximately 0.02%. Sequencing input: naive CD4+ T cells from blood. The source is a woman aged 18 to 35 in good health.

In nucleotides, the CDR3 is TGTGCCAGCAGCTTAGCGTTGACTGTCGAGCAGTACTTC. Its protein is CASSLALTVEQYF. The rearrangement uses TRBV7-2 and TRBJ2-7, with D hard to call. Trimming left V 0 bases short and J 6 bases short, with 9 bases between. The CDR3 is 13 amino acids. CDR1 and CDR2 from the germline V gene are SGHTA and FQGNSA.

V usage is TRBV5-1 and J usage is TRBJ2-1; 8 nucleotides align to TRBD2. The germline V gene has CDR1 SGHRS and CDR2 YFSETQ. V dropped 4 bases and J dropped 6; count of bases not matched to a gene: 15. This CDR3 has 17 residues. CDR3 in DNA: TGCGCCAGCAGCCCCCAACTGCTTAGCGGGACGCGCAATGAGCAGTTCTTC. Protein sequence: CASSPQLLSGTRNEQFF. The variable domain in full, completed from reference TRBV5-1 and TRBJ2-1, reads KAGVTQTPRYLIKTRGQQVTLSCSPISGHRSVSWYQQTPGQGLQFLFEYFSETQRNKGNFPGRFSGRQFSNSRSEMNVSTLELGDSALYLCASSPQLLSGTRNEQFFGPGTRLTVL.

This clone was recorded a few times. This rearrangement joins TRBV6-6 to TRBJ1-5; 8 bases fit TRBD1. Germline assignment: CDR1 MNHNY and CDR2 SVGAGI (reference sequence). J was trimmed by 7 bases and V by 6 bases; bases with no gene match: 8. The CDR3 length is 14 residues. CDR3 in amino acids: CASSSGTGEQPQHF. CDR3 nucleotide sequence: TGTGCCAGCAGCTCCGGGACAGGTGAACAGCCCCAGCATTTT.

The rearrangement uses TRBV5-4 and TRBJ2-5; the match to TRBD1 covers 7 bases. The CDR3 runs 16 residues. In germline, CDR1 is SGHNT, CDR2 YYREEE (reference sequence). Trimming removed 6 bases from V and 5 bases from J; junction bases left unmatched: 16. The CDR3 nucleotides are TGTGCCAGCACCCGGCCCCGTTTAGGGGGCGGGGAGACCCAGTACTTC. Translating it yields CASTRPRLGGGETQYF.

This clone appeared a few times. The J gene is TRBJ2-3, the V gene TRBV9; 8 nucleotides line up with TRBD2. CDR3 size: 15 residues. The germline V gene has CDR1 SGDLS and CDR2 YYNGEE. J lost 5 bases, V lost 4 bases, and 9 bases had no gene match. The CDR3 here is CASSLSTGGGDTQYF. The CDR3 bases are TGTGCCAGCAGCCTAAGCACGGGAGGGGGAGATACGCAGTATTTT. Drawing the rest from reference TRBV9 and TRBJ2-3, the complete variable domain is DSGVTQTPKHLITATGQRVTLRCSPRSGDLSVYWYQQSLDQGLQFLIQYYNGEERAKGNILERFSAQQFPDLHSELNLSSLELGDSALYFCASSLSTGGGDTQYFGPGTRLTVL.

The table lists this clone with a few counts. The chain carries TRBV29-1 and TRBJ1-2, with D tentatively TRBD1 (5 bases). CDR3 length: 13 residues. Per germline, CDR1 SQVTM and CDR2 ANQGSEA. Trimming took off 4 bases at V and 1 base at J, with 10 bases between the two ends. The CDR3 region has the DNA TGCAGCGTTGGACAGAGATTTAACTATGGCTACACCTTC. It yields the protein CSVGQRFNYGYTF.

Only a few counts were recorded for this clone. The rearrangement links TRBV19 to TRBJ2-5, with 7 bases fitting TRBD1. The length of the CDR3 is 14 residues. The germline gives CDR1 LNHDA, CDR2 SQIVND (reference sequence). V gave up 6 bases and J gave up 2 bases; unmatched junction bases: 6. CDR3 protein: CASRRGQLQETQYF. The CDR3 DNA sequence: TGTGCCAGTAGAAGGGGACAGCTTCAAGAGACCCAGTACTTC. Supplemented by reference TRBV19 and TRBJ2-5, the full variable domain reads DGGITQSPKYLFRKEGQNVTLSCEQNLNHDAMYWYRQDPGQGLRLIYYSQIVNDFQKGDIAEGYSVSREKKESFPLTVTSAQKNPTAFYLCASRRGQLQETQYFGPGTRLLVL.

This clone has just a few counts. V gene TRBV11-3 combines with J gene TRBJ2-1; 7 nucleotides match TRBD2. The V gene end was trimmed by 6 bases and the J gene end by 8 bases; junction bases not matched to a gene: 4. Germline lookup yields CDR1 SGHNT and CDR2 YENEEA. The CDR3 loop spans 12 amino acids. CDR3 bases: TGTGCCAGCAGGAGCGGGAACCATGAGCAGTTCTTC. This encodes CASRSGNHEQFF.

This clone was detected a few times. The chain combines TRBV7-9 with TRBJ2-5; the D gene is possibly TRBD2 (6 bases). The CDR3 spans 14 residues. Trimming removed 4 bases at V and 2 bases at J, with 11 bases between. Germline V gene data show CDR1 as SEHNR and CDR2 as FQNEAQ (reference sequence). CDR3 sequence reads: CASSSWDFQETQYF. The CDR3 DNA sequence: TGTGCCAGCAGCTCCTGGGACTTTCAAGAGACCCAGTACTTC.

V is TRBV7-2 and J is TRBJ2-7; D gene ambiguous. Per the germline V gene, CDR1 is SGHTA and CDR2 is FQGNSA. This CDR3 contains 13 residues. Trimming pared 5 bases from V and 1 base from J, leaving 9 bases between. The CDR3 DNA reads as TGTGCCAGCAGCCCGACACATTCCTACGAGCAGTACTTC. It specifies CASSPTHSYEQYF.

A few counts support this clone. No conserved phenylalanine or tryptophan is present at the end of the CDR3, so a read error is the likely explanation. The limits of the CDR3 on the DNA are not certain, so only TCRdb's listed CDR3 is given. This CDR3 is CASASGHRSL. The chain joins TRBV18 to TRBJ2-7; no check of the table's D call, TRBD1, against the DNA was made. The CDR3 length equals 10 residues, ends included. Germline V gene data show CDR1 as KGHSH and CDR2 as LQKENI.

The J gene is TRBJ1-2, the V gene TRBV7-2, with D possibly TRBD1 on 6 matching bases. Trimming removed 2 bases at V and 7 bases at J, with 14 bases between. Germline-derived CDR1 and CDR2 are SGHTA and FQGNSA. The length of the CDR3 is 14 residues. CDR3 DNA sequence: TGTGCCAGCAGCTTAACCAGGGGTTTTTCTGGCTACACCTTC. It encodes CASSLTRGFSGYTF.

The gene calls are TRBV18 and TRBJ2-7; 11 bases map to TRBD2. CDR1 and CDR2 from the germline V gene are KGHSH and LQKENI. This CDR3 has 19 amino acids. The V gene end was trimmed by 0 bases and the J gene end by 4 bases; junction bases not matched to a gene: 14. The CDR3 spells CASSPPNSGRVGFGYEQYF. DNA for the CDR3: TGTGCCAGCTCACCACCCAATAGCGGGAGGGTCGGCTTTGGATACGAGCAGTACTTC.

The J gene is TRBJ2-2, the V gene TRBV5-4, with 9 nucleotides matching TRBD2. The V gene end was trimmed by 2 bases and the J gene end by 5 bases; junction bases not matched to a gene: 10. This CDR3 region has 17 residues. The germline gives CDR1 SGHNT, CDR2 YYREEE (reference sequence). The CDR3 DNA reads TGTGCCAGCAGCTTATTGCGCGGGAGGGCCGGGACCGGGGAGCTGTTTTTT. As protein: CASSLLRGRAGTGELFF.

This clone was detected a few times. The rearrangement joins TRBV5-1 to TRBJ2-2; the D gene is possibly TRBD1 (5 bases). Trimming stripped 1 base from V and 3 bases from J, with 7 bases between. The germline V gene has CDR1 SGHRS and CDR2 YFSETQ. The CDR3 totals 14 residues. Written as DNA, the CDR3 is TGCGCCAGCAGCTTGTCACAGGACACCGGGGAGCTGTTTTTT. Its translation is CASSLSQDTGELFF.

This clone has more than one count but fewer than ten. J is TRBJ2-2 and V is TRBV4-3; 9 bases match TRBD2. Germline loops: CDR1 LGHNA, CDR2 YSLEER. With V trimmed by 1 base and J by 0 bases, 0 bases remained unmatched. The CDR3 totals 16 residues. The CDR3 region is CASSQGLAANTGELFF. Written as DNA, the CDR3 is TGCGCCAGCAGCCAAGGACTAGCGGCGAACACCGGGGAGCTGTTTTTT.

The chain recombines TRBV21-1 with TRBJ2-1; the table's D gene call, TRBD1, was not cross checked with the DNA. TRBV21-1 corresponds to a pseudogene. The CDR3 extends over 12 amino acids. The CDR3 coding sequence is TGTGCCAGCAGCCCACAGGGAACTGAGCAGTTCTTC. Amino acids: CASSPQGTEQFF.

The sample holds a few counts of this clone. This chain's CDR3 is CAWRTGTYEQYF. CDR3 coding DNA: TGTGCCTGGAGGACAGGGACCTACGAGCAGTACTTC. The chain recombines TRBV30 with TRBJ2-7; 7 nucleotides agree with TRBD1. There are 12 residues in the CDR3. Germline loops: CDR1 GTSNPN, CDR2 SVGIG (reference sequence). V gave up 3 bases and J gave up 2 bases; unmatched junction bases: 1.

This clone was picked up a small number of times. The chain couples TRBV11-2 to TRBJ2-5; maybe TRBD1 (6 bases). With 3 bases removed from V and 2 bases from J, the gap between germline ends came to 10 bases. Germline-derived CDR1 and CDR2 are SGHAT and FQNNGV. The CDR3 covers 14 residues. CDR3 sequence: CASSFLGGQETQYF. In nucleotides, the CDR3 is TGTGCCAGCAGCTTTCTAGGGGGACAAGAGACCCAGTACTTC.

This chain connects TRBV4-3 to TRBJ1-1, with D perhaps TRBD1 (6 bases). The V end was cut by 2 bases, the J end by 8 bases, with 15 bases between. Looked up from germline, CDR1 is LGHNA and CDR2 is YSLEER. This CDR3 is built from 14 residues. CDR3 protein: CASSQRTAHDEAFF. In DNA, the CDR3 is TGCGCCAGCAGCCAACGGACAGCCCATGACGAAGCTTTCTTT.